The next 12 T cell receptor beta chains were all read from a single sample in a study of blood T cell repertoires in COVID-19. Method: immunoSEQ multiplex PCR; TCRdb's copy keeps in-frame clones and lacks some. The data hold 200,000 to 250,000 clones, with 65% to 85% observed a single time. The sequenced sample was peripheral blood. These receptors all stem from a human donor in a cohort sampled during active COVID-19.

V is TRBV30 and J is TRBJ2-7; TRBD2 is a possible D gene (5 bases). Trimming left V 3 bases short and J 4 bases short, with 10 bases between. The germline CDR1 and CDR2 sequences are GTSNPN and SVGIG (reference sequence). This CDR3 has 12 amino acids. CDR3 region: CAWSNGNYEQYF. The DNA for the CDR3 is TGTGCCTGGAGCAACGGGAATTACGAGCAGTACTTC.

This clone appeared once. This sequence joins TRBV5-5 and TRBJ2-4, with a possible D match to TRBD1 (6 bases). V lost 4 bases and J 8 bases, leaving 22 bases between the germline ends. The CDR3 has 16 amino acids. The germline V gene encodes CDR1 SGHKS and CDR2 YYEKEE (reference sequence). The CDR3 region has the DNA TGTGCCAGCAGCCCAGGGGTAGGACTCTTTTCGGACATTCAGTACTTC. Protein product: CASSPGVGLFSDIQYF. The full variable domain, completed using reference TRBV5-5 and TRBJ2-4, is DAGVTQSPTHLIKTRGQQVTLRCSPISGHKSVSWYQQVLGQGPQFIFQYYEKEERGRGNFPDRFSARQFPNYSSELNVNALLLGDSALYLCASSPGVGLFSDIQYFGAGTRLSVL.

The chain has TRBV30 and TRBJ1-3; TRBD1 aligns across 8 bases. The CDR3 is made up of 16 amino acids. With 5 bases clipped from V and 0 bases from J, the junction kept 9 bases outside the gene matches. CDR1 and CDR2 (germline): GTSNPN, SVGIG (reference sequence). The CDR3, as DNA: TGTGCCTGGGTTAAACAGGGGGGAAGCTCTGGAAACACCATATATTTT. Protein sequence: CAWVKQGGSSGNTIYF.

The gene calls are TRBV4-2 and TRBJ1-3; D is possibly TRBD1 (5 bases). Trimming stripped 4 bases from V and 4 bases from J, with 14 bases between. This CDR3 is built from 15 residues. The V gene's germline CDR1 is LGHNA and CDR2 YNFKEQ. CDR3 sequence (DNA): TGTGCCAGCAGCCGAGCCTCAGGGTCGGGAAACACCATATATTTT. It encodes CASSRASGSGNTIYF.

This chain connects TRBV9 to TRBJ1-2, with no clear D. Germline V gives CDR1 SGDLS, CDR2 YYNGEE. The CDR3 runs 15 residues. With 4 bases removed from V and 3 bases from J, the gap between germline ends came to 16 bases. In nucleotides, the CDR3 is TGTGCCAGCAGCCCCCGGGTGATGTCAGACTATGGCTACACCTTC. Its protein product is CASSPRVMSDYGYTF.

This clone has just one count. CDR3 in amino acids: CASSVLRGWKAGELFF. The DNA for the CDR3 is TGTGCCAGCAGCGTATTAAGGGGGTGGAAGGCCGGGGAGCTGTTTTTT. This chain uses TRBV9 with TRBJ2-2; a possible D gene is TRBD1 (6 bases). Germline assignment: CDR1 SGDLS and CDR2 YYNGEE. Trimming took 1 base from V and 6 from J, leaving 16 bases between them. This CDR3 is 16 amino acids long. The full variable domain, in which reference TRBV9 and TRBJ2-2 provide the parts outside the CDR3, is DSGVTQTPKHLITATGQRVTLRCSPRSGDLSVYWYQQSLDQGLQFLIQYYNGEERAKGNILERFSAQQFPDLHSELNLSSLELGDSALYFCASSVLRGWKAGELFFGEGSRLTVL.

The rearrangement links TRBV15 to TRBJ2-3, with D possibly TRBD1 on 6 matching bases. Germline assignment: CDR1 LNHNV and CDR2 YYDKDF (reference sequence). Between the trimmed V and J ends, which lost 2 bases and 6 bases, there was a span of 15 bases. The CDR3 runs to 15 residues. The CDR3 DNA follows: TGTGCCACCAGCAGACATACAGGGATGGCGGATACGCAGTATTTT. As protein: CATSRHTGMADTQYF.

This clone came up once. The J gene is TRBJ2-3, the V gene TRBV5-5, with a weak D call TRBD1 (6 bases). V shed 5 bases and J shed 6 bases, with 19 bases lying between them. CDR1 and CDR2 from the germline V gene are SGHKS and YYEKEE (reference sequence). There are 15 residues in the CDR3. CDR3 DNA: TGTGCCAGCAGTTCACTGGGGGCCTCTGTGGATACGCAGTATTTT. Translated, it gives CASSSLGASVDTQYF.

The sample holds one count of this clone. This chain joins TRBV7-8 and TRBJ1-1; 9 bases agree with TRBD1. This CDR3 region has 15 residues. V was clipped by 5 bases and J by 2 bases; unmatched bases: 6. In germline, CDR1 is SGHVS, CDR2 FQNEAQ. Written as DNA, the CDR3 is TGTGCCAGCAGCAACGACAGGGGGGTAAACACTGAAGCTTTCTTT. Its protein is CASSNDRGVNTEAFF.

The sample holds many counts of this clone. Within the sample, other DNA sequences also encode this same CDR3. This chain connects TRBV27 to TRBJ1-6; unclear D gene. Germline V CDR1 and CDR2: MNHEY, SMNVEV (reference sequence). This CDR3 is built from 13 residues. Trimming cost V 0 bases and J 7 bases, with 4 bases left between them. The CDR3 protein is CASSLSRNSPLHF. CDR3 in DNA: TGTGCCAGCAGTTTATCGCGGAATTCACCCCTCCACTTT.

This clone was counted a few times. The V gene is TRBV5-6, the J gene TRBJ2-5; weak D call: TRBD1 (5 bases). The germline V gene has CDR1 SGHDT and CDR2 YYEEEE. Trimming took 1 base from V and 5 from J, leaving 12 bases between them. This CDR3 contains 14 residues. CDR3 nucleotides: TGTGCCAGCAGCTTGTATGGGGCTTCGGAGACCCAGTACTTC. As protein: CASSLYGASETQYF. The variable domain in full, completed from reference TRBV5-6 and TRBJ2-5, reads DAGVTQSPTHLIKTRGQQVTLRCSPKSGHDTVSWYQQALGQGPQFIFQYYEEEERQRGNFPDRFSGHQFPNYSSELNVNALLLGDSALYLCASSLYGASETQYFGPGTRLLVL.

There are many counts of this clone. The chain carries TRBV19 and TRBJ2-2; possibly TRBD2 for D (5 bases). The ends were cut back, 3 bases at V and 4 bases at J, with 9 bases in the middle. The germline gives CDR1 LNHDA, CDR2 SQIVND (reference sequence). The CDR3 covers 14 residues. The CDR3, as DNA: TGTGCCAGTAGTATGGTGGGAGTCACCGGGGAGCTGTTTTTT. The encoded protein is CASSMVGVTGELFF.